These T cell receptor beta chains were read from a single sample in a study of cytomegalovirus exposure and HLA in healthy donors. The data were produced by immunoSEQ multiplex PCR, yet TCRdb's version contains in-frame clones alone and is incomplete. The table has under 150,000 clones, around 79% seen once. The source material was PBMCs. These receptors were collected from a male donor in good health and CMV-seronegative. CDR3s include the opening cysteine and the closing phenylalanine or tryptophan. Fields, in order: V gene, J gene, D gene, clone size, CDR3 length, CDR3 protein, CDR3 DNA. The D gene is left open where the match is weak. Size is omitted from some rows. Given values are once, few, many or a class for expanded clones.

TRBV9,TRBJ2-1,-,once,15,CASSESSGSYNEQFF,TGTGCCAGCAGTGAATCTAGTGGCTCCTACAATGAGCAGTTCTTC
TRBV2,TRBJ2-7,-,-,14,CASSEGTVLGEQYF,TGTGCCAGCAGTGAAGGGACAGTTCTCGGCGAGCAGTACTTC
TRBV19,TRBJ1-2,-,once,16,CASSSPEAQNTYGYTF,TGTGCCAGTAGTTCACCCGAAGCGCAGAACACTTATGGCTACACCTTC
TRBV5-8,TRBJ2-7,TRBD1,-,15,CASSYPGQAGFEQYF,TGTGCCAGCAGCTATCCGGGACAGGCGGGGTTCGAGCAGTACTTC
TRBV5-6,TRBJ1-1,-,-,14,CASSKAPLNTEAFF,TGTGCCAGCAGTAAAGCCCCCCTGAACACTGAAGCTTTCTTT
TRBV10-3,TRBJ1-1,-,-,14,CAISDPGMNTEAFF,TGTGCCATCAGTGACCCGGGAATGAACACTGAAGCTTTCTTT
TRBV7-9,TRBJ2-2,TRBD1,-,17,CASSSGTGPSNTGELFF,TGTGCCAGCAGCTCCGGGACAGGGCCATCGAACACCGGGGAGCTGTTTTTT
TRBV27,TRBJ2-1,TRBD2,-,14,CASSSGGANYEQFF,TGTGCCAGCAGTTCCGGGGGGGCCAACTATGAGCAGTTCTTC
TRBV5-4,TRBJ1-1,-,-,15,CASSLRQQRNTEAFF,TGTGCCAGCAGCTTGAGACAGCAACGCAACACTGAAGCTTTCTTT
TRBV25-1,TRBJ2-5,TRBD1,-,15,CASSDPFTGVETQYF,TGTGCCAGCAGTGACCCCTTTACAGGGGTGGAGACCCAGTACTTC
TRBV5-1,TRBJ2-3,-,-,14,CASSLRKSPDTQYF,TGCGCCAGCAGCCTAAGAAAAAGCCCAGATACGCAGTATTTT
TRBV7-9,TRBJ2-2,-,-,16,CASSNPGTPNTGELFF,TGTGCCAGCAGCAATCCGGGGACACCAAACACCGGGGAGCTGTTTTTT
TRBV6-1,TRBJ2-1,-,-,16,CASSEAWGIPSGEQFF,TGTGCCAGCAGTGAAGCTTGGGGCATACCGTCGGGTGAGCAGTTCTTC
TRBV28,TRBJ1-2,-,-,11,CASCVNYDYTF,TGTGCCAGCTGTGTAAACTATGACTACACCTTC
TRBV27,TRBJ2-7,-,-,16,CASRPLSGEISYEQYF,TGTGCCAGCAGGCCCCTATCTGGAGAGATCTCCTACGAGCAGTACTTC
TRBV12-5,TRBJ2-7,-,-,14,CASGSRIDLAEQYF,TGTGCTAGTGGTTCTCGGATCGACTTGGCCGAGCAGTACTTC
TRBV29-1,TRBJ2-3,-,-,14,CSVAHGSGTDMQYF,TGCAGCGTTGCCCACGGAAGCGGCACAGATATGCAGTATTTT
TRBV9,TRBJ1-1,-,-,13,CASSVGATGEAFF,TGTGCCAGCAGCGTAGGGGCAACAGGGGAAGCTTTCTTT
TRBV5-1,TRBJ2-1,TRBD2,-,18,CASSRSGLAGALYNEQFF,TGCGCCAGCAGCCGCAGCGGGCTAGCGGGAGCACTGTACAATGAGCAGTTCTTC
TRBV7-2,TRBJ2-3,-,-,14,CASSFGEPTDTQYF,TGTGCCAGCAGCTTCGGGGAACCCACAGATACGCAGTATTTT
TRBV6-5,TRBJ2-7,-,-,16,CASSYLARRPGYEQYF,TGTGCCAGCAGTTACTTGGCACGCCGCCCGGGTTACGAGCAGTACTTC
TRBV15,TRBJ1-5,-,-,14,CATSPGYPDQPQHF,TGTGCCACCAGCCCGGGTTATCCAGATCAGCCCCAGCATTTT
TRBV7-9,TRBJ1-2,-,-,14,CASSLGLAGEAYPF,TGTGCCAGCAGCTTAGGCTTGGCAGGCGAAGCCTACCCCTTC
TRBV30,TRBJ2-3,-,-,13,CASGKGRTDTQYF,TGTGCCTCCGGAAAGGGGCGCACAGATACGCAGTATTTT
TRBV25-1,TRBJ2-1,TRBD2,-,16,CASSESRLAGRNEQFF,TGTGCCAGCAGTGAATCCCGACTAGCGGGACGGAATGAGCAGTTCTTC
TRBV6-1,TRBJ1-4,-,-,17,CASSEVHRGATNEKLFF,TGTGCCAGCAGTGAAGTTCACCGGGGAGCAACTAATGAAAAACTGTTTTTT
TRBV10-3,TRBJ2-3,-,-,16,CAISEKLETSTDTQYF,TGTGCCATCAGTGAGAAACTTGAAACTAGCACAGATACGCAGTATTTT
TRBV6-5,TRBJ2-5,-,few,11,CASSLQETQYF,TGTGCCAGCAGTCTTCAAGAGACCCAGTACTTC
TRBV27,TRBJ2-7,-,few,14,CASSFVAAHYEQYF,TGTGCCAGCAGTTTTGTGGCGGCCCACTACGAGCAGTACTTC
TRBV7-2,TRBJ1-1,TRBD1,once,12,CASSSTGREAFF,TGTGCCAGCAGCTCGACAGGGCGTGAAGCTTTCTTT
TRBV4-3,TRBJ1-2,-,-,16,CASSQEVSGQTYGYTF,TGCGCCAGCAGCCAAGAAGTATCCGGACAGACCTATGGCTACACCTTC
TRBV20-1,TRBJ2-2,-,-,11,CSASRTGELFF,TGCAGTGCTAGCAGGACCGGGGAGCTGTTTTTT
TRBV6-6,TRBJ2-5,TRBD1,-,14,CASRGQVGPETQYF,TGTGCCAGCAGGGGACAGGTCGGACCGGAGACCCAGTACTTC
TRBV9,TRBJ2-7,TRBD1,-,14,CASSATTGQGEQYF,TGTGCCAGCAGCGCCACGACAGGGCAAGGCGAGCAGTACTTC
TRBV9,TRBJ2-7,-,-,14,CASSVARVGVEQYF,TGTGCCAGCAGCGTAGCCAGGGTAGGGGTCGAGCAGTACTTC
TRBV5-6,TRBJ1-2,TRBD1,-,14,CASSFDLTGPGYTF,TGTGCCAGCAGCTTTGACTTGACAGGGCCTGGCTACACCTTC
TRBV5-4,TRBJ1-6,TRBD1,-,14,CASSHDRGPSPLHF,TGTGCCAGCAGCCACGACAGGGGGCCTTCACCCCTCCACTTT
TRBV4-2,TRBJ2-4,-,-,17,CASSQDNRVVAKNIQYF,TGTGCCAGCAGCCAAGATAACCGGGTCGTAGCCAAAAACATTCAGTACTTC
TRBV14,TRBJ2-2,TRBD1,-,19,CASSPLTLLGTGNTGELFF,TGTGCCAGCAGCCCTTTGACTTTGCTCGGGACAGGGAACACCGGGGAGCTGTTTTTT
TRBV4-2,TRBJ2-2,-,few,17,CASSQVSPGVRTGELFF,TGTGCCAGCAGCCAAGTTTCCCCAGGGGTCCGGACCGGGGAGCTGTTTTTT
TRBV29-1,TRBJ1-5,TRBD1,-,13,CSVATGTGQPQHF,TGCAGCGTCGCGACAGGGACCGGTCAGCCCCAGCATTTT
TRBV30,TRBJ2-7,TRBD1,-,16,CAWSLGAGTAPYEQYF,TGTGCCTGGAGTCTAGGAGCCGGGACAGCTCCCTACGAGCAGTACTTC
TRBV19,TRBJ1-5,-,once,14,CASSIDSGDQPQHF,TGTGCCAGTAGTATTGATTCAGGGGATCAGCCCCAGCATTTT
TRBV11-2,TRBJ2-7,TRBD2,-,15,CASSPDAGGSYEQYF,TGTGCCAGCAGCCCCGACGCGGGGGGCAGCTACGAGCAGTACTTC
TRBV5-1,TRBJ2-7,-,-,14,CASSLVDTSYEQYF,TGCGCCAGCAGCTTGGTTGACACCTCCTACGAGCAGTACTTC
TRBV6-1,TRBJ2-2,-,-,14,CASSNSREVGELFF,TGTGCCAGCAGTAATAGCAGGGAGGTCGGGGAGCTGTTTTTT
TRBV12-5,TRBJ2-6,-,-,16,CASVGRNSSGANVLTF,TGTGCTAGTGTGGGCCGGAATTCCTCTGGGGCCAACGTCCTGACTTTC
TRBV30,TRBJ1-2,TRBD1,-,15,CAWSSGTANLYGYPF,TGTGCCTGGAGTTCCGGGACAGCTAACCTCTATGGCTACCCCTTC
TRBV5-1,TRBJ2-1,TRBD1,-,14,CASGLVTGAVEQFF,TGCGCCAGCGGGCTGGTGACAGGGGCGGTTGAGCAGTTCTTC
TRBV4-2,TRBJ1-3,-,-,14,CASSQGTVGNTIYF,TGTGCCAGCAGCCAAGGAACAGTTGGAAACACCATATATTTT
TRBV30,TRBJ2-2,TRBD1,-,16,CAWSVLRTGNTGELFF,TGTGCCTGGAGTGTACTCAGGACAGGGAACACCGGGGAGCTGTTTTTT
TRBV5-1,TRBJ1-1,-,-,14,CASSIGVTGTEAFF,TGCGCCAGCAGCATAGGGGTTACAGGAACTGAAGCTTTCTTT
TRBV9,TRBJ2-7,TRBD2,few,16,CASSVAGSGGPYEQYF,TGTGCCAGCAGCGTAGCGGGTAGCGGGGGGCCCTACGAGCAGTACTTC
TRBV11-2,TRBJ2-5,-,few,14,CASSPGGLQETQYF,TGTGCCAGCAGCCCAGGGGGGCTACAAGAGACCCAGTACTTC
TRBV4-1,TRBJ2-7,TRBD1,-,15,CASSQDLTGFYEQYF,TGCGCCAGCAGCCAGGACCTGACAGGGTTCTACGAGCAGTACTTC